A single T cell receptor beta chain is shown here with its context. Its antigen is currently unknown. This record comes from a study of PD-1 blockade in classical Hodgkin lymphoma. Findings and caveats of the study: Exclusion removed patients who began nivolumab under 1 year after ASCT. What drove the repertoire differences, possibly disease activity or prior therapy, has not been defined. It was among complete responders that baseline diversity resembled that of newly diagnosed patients.

Germline-derived CDR1 and CDR2 are SGHKS and YYEKEE (reference sequence). CDR3 length equals 16 residues. Trimming removed 1 base from V and 8 bases from J; junction bases left unmatched: 13. Each of the patients experienced relapse following autologous stem cell transplantation, and their brentuximab vedotin exposure differed. Sequencing used immunoSEQ multiplex PCR; TCRdb keeps in-frame clones, though not all of them. The repertoire includes approximately 80,000 clones, about nine tenths of them detected once, and roughly a fifth sits in the top ten. This receptor was taken from a human donor with classical Hodgkin lymphoma. The V gene is TRBV5-5, the J gene TRBJ1-2; 8 nucleotides match TRBD1. The source was peripheral blood mononuclear cells (PBMCs), collected at baseline. The CDR3 DNA sequence: TGTGCCAGCAGCTTGAACACCGATCAGGGGGCTAGGGGCTACACCTTC. Translating gives CASSLNTDQGARGYTF.